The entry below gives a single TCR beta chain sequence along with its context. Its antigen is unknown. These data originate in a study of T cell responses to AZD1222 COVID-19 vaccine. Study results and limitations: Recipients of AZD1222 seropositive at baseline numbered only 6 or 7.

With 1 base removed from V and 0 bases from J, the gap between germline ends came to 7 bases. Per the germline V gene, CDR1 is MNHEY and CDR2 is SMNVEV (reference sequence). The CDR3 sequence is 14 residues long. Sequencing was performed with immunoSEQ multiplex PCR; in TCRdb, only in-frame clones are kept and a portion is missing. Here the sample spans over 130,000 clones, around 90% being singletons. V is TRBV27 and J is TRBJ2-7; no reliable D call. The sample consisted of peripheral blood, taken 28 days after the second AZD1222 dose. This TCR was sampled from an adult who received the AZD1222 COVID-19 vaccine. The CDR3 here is CASSLLAASYEQYF. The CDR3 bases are TGTGCCAGCAGTTTATTAGCAGCCTCCTACGAGCAGTACTTC.